This T cell receptor (beta chain) was recovered during a study of vaccination effects on CD4 cells after COVID-19. CD4+ T cell isolation took place after approximately ten days of culture. Recipients of the vaccine had no prior SARS-CoV-2 infection and negative nucleocapsid antibodies. The repertoire was sequenced with immunoSEQ multiplex PCR; TCRdb's copy has only in-frame clones and lacks some. Found here are under 60,000 clones, about 67% of them singletons; the top ten hold 4.5% to 6%. Germline V gives CDR1 SGDLS, CDR2 YYNGEE. With 4 bases removed from V and 4 bases from J, the gap between germline ends came to 14 bases. This CDR3 comprises 15 residues. This clone was recorded only once. Its specificity is unknown.

The rearrangement uses TRBV9 and TRBJ1-4, with D possibly TRBD1 on 6 matching bases. The receptor's source is a human donor who received a COVID-19 vaccine. The material sequenced was CD4+ T cells from PBMCs cultured without peptide, taken before COVID-19 vaccination. The DNA of the CDR3 is TGTGCCAGCAGCCCCCAGGGGAGGTTTAATGAAAAACTGTTTTTT. Its protein is CASSPQGRFNEKLFF. Full variable domain (missing parts from reference TRBV9 and TRBJ1-4): DSGVTQTPKHLITATGQRVTLRCSPRSGDLSVYWYQQSLDQGLQFLIQYYNGEERAKGNILERFSAQQFPDLHSELNLSSLELGDSALYFCASSPQGRFNEKLFFGSGTQLSVL.